The rows below give T cell receptor beta chains drawn from one sample of a study of shared clonotypes between healthy human individuals. The assay was immunoSEQ multiplex PCR, and TCRdb's table has in-frame clones only and misses some. The sample has millions of clones, 85% to 95% seen once. The sample was naive CD8+ T cells from PBMCs. The receptors originated from a man aged 18 to 29 in good health. Some clones in this sample may be carry-over from other donors' samples. CDR3s include the opening cysteine and the closing phenylalanine or tryptophan. D genes are given only for firm matches. Rows may omit the clone size; those that give it use once, few, many or a size class.

TRBV6-1	NA	TRBJ2-7	NA	CASSEEENASSYEQYF	TGTGCCAGCAGTGAAGAGGAGAACGCTAGCTCCTACGAGCAGTACTTC
TRBV15	NA	TRBJ2-7	NA	CATSGRDTYEQYF	TGTGCCACCAGCGGGCGGGACACCTACGAGCAGTACTTC
TRBV30	NA	TRBJ2-7	NA	CAWSYGGRTYEQYF	TGTGCCTGGAGTTACGGCGGAAGAACCTACGAGCAGTACTTC
TRBV7-8	NA	TRBJ2-6	once	CASSLGFSGANVLTF	TGTGCCAGCAGCTTGGGCTTTTCTGGGGCCAACGTCCTGACTTTC
TRBV7-9	NA	TRBJ2-1	NA	CASSDRAGGLNEQFF	TGTGCCAGCAGCGACCGGGCAGGGGGACTCAATGAGCAGTTCTTC
TRBV6-6	NA	TRBJ2-7	NA	CASSYQAGSSYEQYF	TGTGCCAGCAGTTATCAGGCAGGGAGCTCCTACGAGCAGTACTTC
TRBV7-9	NA	TRBJ1-4	NA	CASSLAGTGNEKLFF	TGTGCCAGCAGCTTAGCCGGGACTGGGAATGAAAAACTGTTTTTT
TRBV5-6	NA	TRBJ2-3	NA	CASSIRLGTDTQYF	TGTGCCAGCAGCATTAGACTAGGCACAGATACGCAGTATTTT
TRBV7-6	NA	TRBJ2-7	once	CASSLGEVMLGYEQYF	TGTGCCAGCAGCTTAGGGGAAGTCATGTTAGGCTACGAGCAGTACTTC
TRBV7-9	TRBD2	TRBJ2-5	NA	CASRSSGSHQETQYF	TGTGCCAGCAGGTCAAGCGGGAGCCACCAAGAGACCCAGTACTTC
TRBV5-6	NA	TRBJ2-5	NA	CASSLRSSWEHETQYF	TGTGCCAGCAGCTTGAGGAGTAGCTGGGAACACGAGACCCAGTACTTC
TRBV27	NA	TRBJ2-5	NA	CASRQINSWETQYF	TGTGCCAGCAGGCAGATCAATTCTTGGGAGACCCAGTACTTC
TRBV11-2	TRBD2	TRBJ2-7	NA	CASSLASGVYEQYF	TGTGCCAGCAGCTTGGCTAGCGGAGTCTACGAGCAGTACTTC
TRBV29-1	TRBD1	TRBJ2-1	NA	CSVDRDRSFDEQFF	TGCAGCGTTGATCGGGACAGGTCTTTCGATGAGCAGTTCTTC
TRBV11-2	NA	TRBJ2-7	once	CASSLVGSPYEQYF	TGTGCCAGCAGCTTAGTAGGATCCCCCTACGAGCAGTACTTC
TRBV19	NA	TRBJ2-1	once	CASSIDPSSYNEQFF	TGTGCCAGTAGTATAGATCCGAGCTCCTACAATGAGCAGTTCTTC
TRBV14	NA	TRBJ1-2	NA	CASSQGAGSGYGYTF	TGTGCCAGCAGCCAAGGGGCAGGGTCTGGCTATGGCTACACCTTC
TRBV7-8	NA	TRBJ2-1	NA	CASSLQGGGPVEQFF	TGTGCCAGCAGCTTACAGGGGGGAGGGCCTGTTGAGCAGTTCTTC
TRBV27	NA	TRBJ1-4	once	CASSRLEYQGMNEKLFF	TGTGCCAGCAGCCGTTTAGAATACCAGGGAATGAATGAAAAACTGTTTTTT
TRBV9	TRBD2	TRBJ2-5	once	CASSVGGGLETQYF	TGTGCCAGCAGCGTAGGCGGGGGGCTGGAGACCCAGTACTTC
TRBV25-1	NA	TRBJ1-6	NA	CASSVPGQSSPLHF	TGTGCCAGCAGTGTTCCGGGCCAAAGTTCACCCCTCCACTTT
TRBV19	NA	TRBJ1-4	NA	CASHPRGMSGGELFF	TGTGCCAGCCATCCTAGGGGGATGTCGGGGGGTGAACTGTTTTTT
TRBV7-2	TRBD2	TRBJ2-1	NA	CASSLIVVAGGSYNEQFF	TGTGCCAGCAGCTTGATCGTCGTAGCGGGAGGTTCCTACAATGAGCAGTTCTTC
TRBV4-1	TRBD1	TRBJ1-1	NA	CASSLNRGTEAFF	TGCGCCAGCAGCCTTAACAGGGGCACTGAAGCTTTCTTT
TRBV7-8	NA	TRBJ2-5	NA	CASSLAGGPGDEQVETQYF	TGTGCCAGCAGCTTAGCGGGGGGGCCCGGAGATGAGCAGGTAGAGACCCAGTACTTC
TRBV9	TRBD2	TRBJ2-7	NA	CASSGGGLAGPYEQYF	TGTGCCAGCAGCGGGGGGGGACTAGCGGGACCCTACGAGCAGTACTTC
TRBV15	TRBD1	TRBJ2-7	NA	CATSSYRGEVEQYF	TGTGCCACCAGCAGCTACAGGGGTGAAGTCGAGCAGTACTTC
TRBV19	NA	TRBJ1-1	NA	CASSIDLLGERTEAFF	TGTGCCAGTAGTATAGATCTATTGGGGGAGAGGACTGAAGCTTTCTTT
TRBV5-4	NA	TRBJ2-7	NA	CASSPSSRSYEQYF	TGTGCCAGCAGCCCCTCATCCAGGTCCTACGAGCAGTACTTC
TRBV7-9	NA	TRBJ1-1	NA	CASSLGRPMNTEAFF	TGTGCCAGCAGCCTAGGACGCCCCATGAACACTGAAGCTTTCTTT
TRBV30	TRBD1	TRBJ2-7	NA	CAWTGTVAYEQYF	TGTGCCTGGACCGGGACAGTAGCCTACGAGCAGTACTTC
TRBV2	NA	TRBJ2-2	NA	CAIPAQGGELFF	TGTGCCATCCCCGCCCAGGGCGGGGAGCTGTTTTTT
TRBV29-1	NA	TRBJ1-1	few	CSGTWRGREAFF	TGCAGCGGCACATGGAGAGGGAGGGAAGCTTTCTTT
TRBV11-2	NA	TRBJ2-1	NA	CASSLDIAEGPYNEQFF	TGTGCCAGCAGCTTAGATATAGCGGAGGGTCCCTACAATGAGCAGTTCTTC
TRBV27	NA	TRBJ1-1	NA	CASNNREVSTEAFF	TGTGCCAGCAACAACAGGGAGGTTAGCACTGAAGCTTTCTTT
TRBV4-1	TRBD1	TRBJ1-1	NA	CASSPAGQGYTEAFF	TGCGCCAGCAGCCCCGCGGGACAGGGGTACACTGAAGCTTTCTTT
TRBV4-3	NA	TRBJ2-2	NA	CASSQEFQDRYTGELFF	TGCGCCAGCAGCCAAGAATTTCAGGACAGATACACCGGGGAGCTGTTTTTT